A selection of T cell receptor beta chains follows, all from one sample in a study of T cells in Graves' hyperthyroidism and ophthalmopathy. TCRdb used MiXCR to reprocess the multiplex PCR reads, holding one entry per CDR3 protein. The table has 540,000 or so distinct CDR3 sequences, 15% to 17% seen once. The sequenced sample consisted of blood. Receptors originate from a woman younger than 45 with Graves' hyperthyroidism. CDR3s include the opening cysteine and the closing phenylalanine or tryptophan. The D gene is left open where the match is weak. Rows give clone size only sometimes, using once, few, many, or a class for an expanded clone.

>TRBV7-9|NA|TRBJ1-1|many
TGTGCCAGCAGCTTAAACCCAGGGACCACTGAAGCTTTCTTT
CASSLNPGTTEAFF
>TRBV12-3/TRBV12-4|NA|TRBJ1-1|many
TGTGCCAGCAGCCTATCCACCCTAGGCACTGAAGCTTTCTTT
CASSLSTLGTEAFF
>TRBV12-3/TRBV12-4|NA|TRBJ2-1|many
TGTGCCAGCAGTTTAATGGGGGATGGGTGGAATGAGCAGTTCTTC
CASSLMGDGWNEQFF
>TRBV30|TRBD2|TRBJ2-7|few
TGTGCCTGGGAGGAAGGGCCCGGGGGGGAGCAGTACTTC
CAWEEGPGGEQYF
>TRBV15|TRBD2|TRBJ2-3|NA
TGTGCCACCAGCAGGGAAAGCGGGAGTGGCACAGATACGCAGTATTTT
CATSRESGSGTDTQYF
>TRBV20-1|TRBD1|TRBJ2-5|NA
TGCAGTGCTGGCCCGGGACAGGGGAAAGAGACCCAGTACTTC
CSAGPGQGKETQYF
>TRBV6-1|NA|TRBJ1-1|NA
TGTGCCAGCAGGCCTTCGGAGAGGAACACTGAAGCTTTCTTT
CASRPSERNTEAFF
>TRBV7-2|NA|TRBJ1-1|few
TGTGCCAGCAAGACGGAGACAACTAAAGCTTTCTTT
CASKTETTKAFF
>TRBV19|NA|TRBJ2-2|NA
TGTGCCAGTAGTATAGGCGGCAGGTCGTCCCCCGGGGAGCTGTTTTTT
CASSIGGRSSPGELFF
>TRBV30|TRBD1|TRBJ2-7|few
TGTGCCTGGAGTCCAATCGGAGGAATCGGGACAGCCTACGAGCAGTACTTC
CAWSPIGGIGTAYEQYF
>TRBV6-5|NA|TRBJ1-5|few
TGTGCCAGCAGTTACTCGACAAATCAGCCCCAGCATTTT
CASSYSTNQPQHF
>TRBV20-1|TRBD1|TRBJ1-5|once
TGCAGTGCTAGACCCGGGACAGGGACCAATCAGCCCCAGCATTTT
CSARPGTGTNQPQHF
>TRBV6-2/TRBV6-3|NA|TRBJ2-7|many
TGTGCCAGCAGTTGGGTCAGGGACTACGAGCAGTACTTC
CASSWVRDYEQYF
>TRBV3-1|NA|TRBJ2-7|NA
TGTGCCAGCAGCCGACGTAACCTTGCCTACGAGCAGTACTTC
CASSRRNLAYEQYF
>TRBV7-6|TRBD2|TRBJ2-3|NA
TGTGCCAGCAGCTTAGTAGGGCTAGCGGGAGGTGCTATGGTGCCCGATACGCAGTATTTT
CASSLVGLAGGAMVPDTQYF
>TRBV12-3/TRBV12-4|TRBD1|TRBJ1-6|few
TGTGCCAGCAGACAAGACAGGGGGTGGTCACCCCTCCACTTT
CASRQDRGWSPLHF
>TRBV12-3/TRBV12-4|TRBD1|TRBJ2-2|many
TGTGCCAGCAGACAAACTACAGGGGCCGGGGAGCTGTTTTTT
CASRQTTGAGELFF
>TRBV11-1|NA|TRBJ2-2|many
TGTGCCAGCAGCTTAATGGGGGCGGCCGGGGAGCTGTTTTTT
CASSLMGAAGELFF
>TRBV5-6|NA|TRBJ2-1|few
TGTGCCAGCAGCTTAGACCAAAACAATGAGCAGTTCTTC
CASSLDQNNEQFF
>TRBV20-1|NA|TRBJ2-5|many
TGCAGTGCTAGAGATCCACAGACTGCCGCGACAGGACAAGAGACCCAGTACTTC
CSARDPQTAATGQETQYF
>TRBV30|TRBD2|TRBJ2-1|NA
TGTGCCTGGAGTTTAGCGGGAGGGCAGCAGTTCTTC
CAWSLAGGQQFF
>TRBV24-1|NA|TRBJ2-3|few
TGTGCCACCAGTGAGGGAGCGGGCACAGATACGCAGTATTTT
CATSEGAGTDTQYF
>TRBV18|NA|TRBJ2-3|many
TGTGCCAGCTCACCTCCCCGCGGCACAGATACGCAGTATTTT
CASSPPRGTDTQYF
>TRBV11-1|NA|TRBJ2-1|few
TGTGCCAGCAGTTCTTCCCAGGCCAACCCGCGGTTCTTC
CASSSSQANPRFF
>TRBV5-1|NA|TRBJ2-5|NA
TGCGCCAGCAGCTTATCTGGACAGACCCAAGAGACCCAGTACTTC
CASSLSGQTQETQYF
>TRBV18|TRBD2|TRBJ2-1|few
TGTGCCAGCTCACCGGGCGGGAGCTGGTTGAATGAGCAGTTCTTC
CASSPGGSWLNEQFF
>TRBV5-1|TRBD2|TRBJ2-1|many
TGCGCCAGCAGCGGCGTAGCGGGAGATCTCTCCTACAATGAGCAGTTCTTC
CASSGVAGDLSYNEQFF
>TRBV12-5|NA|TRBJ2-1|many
TGTGCTAGTGGTTTAGAGCATAACAATGAGCAGTTCTTC
CASGLEHNNEQFF
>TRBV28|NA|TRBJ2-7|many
TGTGCCAGCAGTTTACCCCCCGCGCAGTACTTC
CASSLPPAQYF
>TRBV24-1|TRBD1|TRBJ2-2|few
TGTGCCACCAGTGATCCGGGACAGGGGGCCACCGGGGAGCTGTTTTTT
CATSDPGQGATGELFF
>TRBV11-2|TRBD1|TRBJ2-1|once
TGTGCCAGCAGCTCCACTTATACCGGGACAGGGGGCTATGAGCAGTTCTTC
CASSSTYTGTGGYEQFF
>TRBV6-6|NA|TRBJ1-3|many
TGTGCCAGCAGTTACGGAGTTTTCTCTGGAAACACCATATATTTT
CASSYGVFSGNTIYF
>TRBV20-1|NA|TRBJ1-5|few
TGCAGTGCTAGCCCGGGAAGCCTAGAGAATCAGCCCCAGCATTTT
CSASPGSLENQPQHF
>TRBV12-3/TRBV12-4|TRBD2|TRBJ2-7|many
TGTGCCAGCAGCCTCAGCCTCGGGACTAGCGGATCCAGGAGCTCCTACGAGCAGTACTTC
CASSLSLGTSGSRSSYEQYF
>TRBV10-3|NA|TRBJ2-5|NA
TGTGCCATCAGTAGACAGCAAGAGACCCAGTACTTC
CAISRQQETQYF
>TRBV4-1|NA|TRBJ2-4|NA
TGCGCCAGCAGCCAAGATTTAGGGGTTACAGCCAAAAACATTCAGTACTTC
CASSQDLGVTAKNIQYF
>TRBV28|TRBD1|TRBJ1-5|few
TGTGCCAGCAGTTCGACAGGGATCAATCAGCCCCAGCATTTT
CASSSTGINQPQHF
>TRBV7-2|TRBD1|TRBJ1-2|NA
TGTGCCAGCAGCTTAGGTGGGGACAGGGGACATAGAGGCTACACCTTC
CASSLGGDRGHRGYTF
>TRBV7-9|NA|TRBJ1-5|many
TGTGCCAGCAGCCTAACCCCGGATCAGCCCCAGCATTTT
CASSLTPDQPQHF
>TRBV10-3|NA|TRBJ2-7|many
TGTGCCATCCGGCAAGCCGAGATCGCCTACGAGCAGTACTTC
CAIRQAEIAYEQYF
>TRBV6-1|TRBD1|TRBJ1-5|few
TGTGCCAGCAGACCATCAGGGGGGACGAATCAGCCCCAGCATTTT
CASRPSGGTNQPQHF
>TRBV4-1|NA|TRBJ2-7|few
TGCGCCAGCAGCAGTCCAGGGTCACACTCCTACGAGCAGTACTTC
CASSSPGSHSYEQYF
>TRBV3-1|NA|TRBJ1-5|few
TGTGCCAGCAGCCAAGGACGGACAGCGCATAGCAATCAGCCCCAGCATTTT
CASSQGRTAHSNQPQHF
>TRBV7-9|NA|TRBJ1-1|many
TGTGCCAGCAGCTTAGAGGGGACTTTTATGAACACTGAAGCTTTCTTT
CASSLEGTFMNTEAFF
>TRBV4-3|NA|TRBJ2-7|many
TGCGCCAGCAGCCAAGATCGGGCAGGGACATGGGAGCAGTACTTC
CASSQDRAGTWEQYF
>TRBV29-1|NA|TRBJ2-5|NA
TGCAGCGTCGTCCTGGTTGAATCCCAAGAGACCCAGTACTTC
CSVVLVESQETQYF
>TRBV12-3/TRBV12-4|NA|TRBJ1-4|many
TGTGCCAGCAGTTTAAGTTTTAATGAAAAACTGTTTTTT
CASSLSFNEKLFF
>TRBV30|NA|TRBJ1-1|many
TGTGCCTGGAGAATCGACACAAGGGAAGCTTTCTTT
CAWRIDTREAFF
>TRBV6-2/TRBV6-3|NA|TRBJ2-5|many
TGTGCCAGCAAGACAGACAACGAGTACCAAGAGACCCAGTACTTC
CASKTDNEYQETQYF
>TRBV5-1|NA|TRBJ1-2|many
TGCGCCAGCAGTATGTATGGCTACACCTTC
CASSMYGYTF